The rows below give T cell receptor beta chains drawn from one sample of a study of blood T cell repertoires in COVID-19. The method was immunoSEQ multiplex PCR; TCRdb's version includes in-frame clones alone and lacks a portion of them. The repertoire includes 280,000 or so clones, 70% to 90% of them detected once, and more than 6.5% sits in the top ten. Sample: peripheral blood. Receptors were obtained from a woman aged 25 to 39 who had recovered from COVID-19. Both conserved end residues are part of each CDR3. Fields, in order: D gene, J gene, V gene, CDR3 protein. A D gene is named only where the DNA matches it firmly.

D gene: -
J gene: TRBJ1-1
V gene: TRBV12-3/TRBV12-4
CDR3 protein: CASSTNLNTEAFF

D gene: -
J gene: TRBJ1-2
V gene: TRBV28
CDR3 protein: CASSFREYGYTF

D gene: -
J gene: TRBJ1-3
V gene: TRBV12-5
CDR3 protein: CASGFENSGNTIYF

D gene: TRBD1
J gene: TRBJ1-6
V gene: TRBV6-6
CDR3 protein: CASSQDRGGGYSPLHF

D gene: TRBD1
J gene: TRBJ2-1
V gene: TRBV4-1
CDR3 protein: CASSRGGTGFYNEQFF

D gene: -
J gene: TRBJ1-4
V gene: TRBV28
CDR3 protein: CASSLISQGGEKLFF

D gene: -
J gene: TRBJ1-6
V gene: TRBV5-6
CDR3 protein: CASSSGGVENSPLHF

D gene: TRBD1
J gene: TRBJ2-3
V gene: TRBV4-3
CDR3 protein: CASSQEGTGGTDTQYF

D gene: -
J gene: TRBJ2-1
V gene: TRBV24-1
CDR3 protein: CATSDPYNEQFF

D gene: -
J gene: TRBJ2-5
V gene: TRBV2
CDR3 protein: CASSGSSQGLETQYF

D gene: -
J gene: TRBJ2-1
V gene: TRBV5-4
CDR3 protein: CASSAQGSEQFF

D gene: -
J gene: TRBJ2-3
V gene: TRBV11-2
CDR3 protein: CASSSQQTDTQYF

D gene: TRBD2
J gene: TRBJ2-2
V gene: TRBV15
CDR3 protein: CATSRGRGENTGELFF

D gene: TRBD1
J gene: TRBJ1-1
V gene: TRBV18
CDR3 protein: CASSRGQATEAFF

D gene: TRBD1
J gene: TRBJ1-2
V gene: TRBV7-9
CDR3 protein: CASRRTGAYGYTF

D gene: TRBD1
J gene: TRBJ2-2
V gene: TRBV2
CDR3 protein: CASSARQGNTGELFF

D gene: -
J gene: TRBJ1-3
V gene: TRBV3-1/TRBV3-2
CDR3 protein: CASSQGSGSTGNTIYF

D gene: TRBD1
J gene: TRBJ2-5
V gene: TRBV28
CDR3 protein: CASSYPIGQDRETQYF

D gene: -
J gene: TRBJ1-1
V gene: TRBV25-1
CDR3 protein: CASLGGNTEAFF

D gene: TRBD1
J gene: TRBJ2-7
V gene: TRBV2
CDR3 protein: CASSEAGTGTYEQYF

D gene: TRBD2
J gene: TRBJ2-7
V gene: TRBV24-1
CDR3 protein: CATSHSGGSREQYF

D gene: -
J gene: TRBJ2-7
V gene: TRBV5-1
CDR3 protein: CASSLHSKYEQYF

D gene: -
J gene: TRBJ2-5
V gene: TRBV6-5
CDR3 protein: CASTRTGIQETQYF

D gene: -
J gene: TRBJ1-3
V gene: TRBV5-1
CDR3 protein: CASSLAGSRGNTIYF

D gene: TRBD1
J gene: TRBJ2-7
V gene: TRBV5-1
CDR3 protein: CASSFAGQGGNEQYF

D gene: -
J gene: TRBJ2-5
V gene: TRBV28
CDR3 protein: CASSHASGETQYF

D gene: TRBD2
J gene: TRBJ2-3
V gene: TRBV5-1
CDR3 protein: CASSLGVVAGGSDTQYF

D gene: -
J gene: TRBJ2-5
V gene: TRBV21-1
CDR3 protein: CASNPTGTSTQYF

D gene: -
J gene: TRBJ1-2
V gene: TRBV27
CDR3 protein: CASSLGGNYGYTF

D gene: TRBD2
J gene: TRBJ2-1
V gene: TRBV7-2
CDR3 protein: CASSPTAGGQEQFF

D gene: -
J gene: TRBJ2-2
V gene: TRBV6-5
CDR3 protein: CASSPPGSGELFF

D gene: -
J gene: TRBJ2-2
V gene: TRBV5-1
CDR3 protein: CASSLEEGWAGELFF

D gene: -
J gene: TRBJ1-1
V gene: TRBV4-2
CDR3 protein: CASSQDATMNTEAFF

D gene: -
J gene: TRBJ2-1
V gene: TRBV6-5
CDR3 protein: CASSLADSYNEQFF

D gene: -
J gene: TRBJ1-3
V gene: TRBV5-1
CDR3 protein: CASSLAGSGNTIYF

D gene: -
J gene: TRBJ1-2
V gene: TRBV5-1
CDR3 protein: CASSRDTDNYGYTF

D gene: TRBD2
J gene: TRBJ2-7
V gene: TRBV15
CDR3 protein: CAPKTSGGGSSYEQYF

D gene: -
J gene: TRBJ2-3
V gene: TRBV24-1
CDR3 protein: CATSDPRQRTDTQYF

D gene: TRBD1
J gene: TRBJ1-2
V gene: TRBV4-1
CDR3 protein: CASSQVQGASGGYTF

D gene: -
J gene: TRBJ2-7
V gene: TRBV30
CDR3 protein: CAWGVGNEQYF

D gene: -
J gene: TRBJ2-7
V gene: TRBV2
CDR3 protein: CASSRYQGYEQYF

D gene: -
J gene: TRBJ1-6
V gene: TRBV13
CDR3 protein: CASTRGRMNSPLHF

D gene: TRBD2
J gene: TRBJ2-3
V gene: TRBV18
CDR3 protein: CASSPQRGVTDTQYF

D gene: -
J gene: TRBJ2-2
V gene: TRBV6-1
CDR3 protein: CASSEFRRVSSDGELFF

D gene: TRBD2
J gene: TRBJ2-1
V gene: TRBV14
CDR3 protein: CASSHGGRSGGGLSTYNEQFF

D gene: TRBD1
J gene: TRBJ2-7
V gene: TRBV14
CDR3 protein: CASSQTGYEQYF

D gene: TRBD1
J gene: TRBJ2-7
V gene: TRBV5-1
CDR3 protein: CASGKALTGGSSYEQYF

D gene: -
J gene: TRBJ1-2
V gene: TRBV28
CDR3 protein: CASSFRGGPRYGYTF

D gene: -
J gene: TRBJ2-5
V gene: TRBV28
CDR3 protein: CASSFGGRETQYF

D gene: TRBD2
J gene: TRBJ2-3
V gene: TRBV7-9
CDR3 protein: CASSPRTSSTDTQYF